This T cell receptor beta chain is from a study of shared clonotypes between healthy human individuals (dated by TCRdb to 2018 to 2021). Background for the entire study: The cohort comprised a couple of women and a few men aged 18 to 49 years. Blood TCR repertoires of five healthy adults were deeply sequenced to estimate repertoire size and the extent of clonotype sharing between individuals. Per donor, leukapheresis produced somewhere between about 0.94 and 9 billion PBMCs. For each donor, three plates each were used for CD4 naive and CD4 memory, two plates were used for CD8 naive, and one plate was used for CD8 memory. To increase sequencing depth and limit assay-specific biases, TCR repertoire library preparation and sequencing were carried out by different laboratories using diverse techniques.

The donors were healthy, HIV-negative adults with no recently reported acute infections or vaccinations. Every donor was a Caucasian adult residing in Nashville, Tennessee, USA. CD4+ T cells were enriched through magnetic negative selection, after which naive cells were positively selected on CD45RA and the remaining negative fraction served as the memory subset. Blood was collected by leukapheresis, and PBMCs were isolated by Ficoll-Histopaque density gradient centrifugation and then cryopreserved in liquid nitrogen vapor phase. Purity and quantity of every magnetically sorted T cell population were checked by analytical flow cytometry. From each sorted fraction, genomic DNA was isolated and quantified by UV absorbance on a Nanodrop 2000c. Comment on this clone: This clone's antigen is unknown. There are no base qualities to consult, and no much larger clone falls within one base.

Using the deep immunoSEQ assay, TCR CDR3 regions were amplified from genomic DNA by multiplex PCR. Extracted genomic DNA from each cell subset was distributed evenly across all wells of several immunoSEQ 96-well plates, and each plate was treated as a replicate. For sorted subsets, each replicate PCR was loaded with about 0.2 ug genomic DNA, equivalent to about 33,000 T cell genomes. Purified libraries were quantified with a Qubit 3.0 fluorometer, sized on a Bioanalyzer 2100, and re-quantified with the KAPA Library Quantification kit. Each immunoSEQ 96-well plate was sequenced on its own single-read 150-cycle Illumina NextSeq 550 flow cell. The source study handled its data this way. The immunoSEQ output contained only junctional sequences without quality scores, so filtering could not match that applied to full-length reads. Sequences were annotated with PyIR, a Python wrapper for IgBLAST v1.9, and V/J genes and CDR3 were assigned using IMGT germline references. Reads were removed for weak V/J assignments (E-value above 1e-6), missing CDR3, stop codons, out-of-frame junctions, or ambiguous translated residues. V3J clonotypes were defined as sequences sharing the same inferred V gene, J gene, and CDR3 amino acid sequence. The percentage overlap between two repertoires was calculated by dividing the number of shared unique clonotypes by the size of the smaller repertoire. Three approaches were used to assess repertoire richness: RTK rarefaction, the Chao1 estimator, and Recon v2.1 estimates of unobserved clonotypes. Generation probabilities for all TCRbeta clonotypes obtained by the gDNA method from several donors were computed using OLGA. In its TCRdb copy, this immuneACCESS table keeps in-frame sequences only and misses some clones. Where compared with another copy, unresolved V genes explain less than half of these, and the others have no known cause. D and trimming come from the DNA, and the V and J calls and clone size come from that table. For this sample there are some 1,100,000 clones; 75% to 85% appear just once. The leading ten clones occupy about 0.52% of the sample.

Paper-wide results and their limitations: Larger estimated clonotype richness was generally found for naive subsets than for memory subsets. Pairwise subsampling indicated that sequencing depth was expected to affect the degree of clonotype sharing among donors. Clonotypes shared by all four sorted-subset donors showed higher generation probabilities than non-shared clonotypes. The small number of donors limited the genetic and exposure-history diversity represented. Sampling was restricted to blood, and TCR repertoires in tissue are likely to differ from TCR repertoires in blood. Incomplete sequencing was indicated by rarefaction of sorted-subset datasets, despite the large sequencing depth. About 5% of naive CD4, approximately 3.7% of naive CD8, about 2.1% of memory CD4, and approximately 0.39% of memory CD8 clonotypes were shared across several donors.

The CDR3 contains 15 residues, cysteine and phenylalanine counted. The read is trimmed to its CDR3 DNA, 45 bases read in frame from base 1. CDR1 and CDR2 (SGHTA, FQGTGA) derive from the germline V gene. V ends up 0 bases short and J 2 bases short, with an unmatched junction base count of 4. Recombination joined TRBV7-3 with TRBJ2-7, and 7 bases in between align with TRBD2. The receptor's source is a man younger than 35 in good health. Some clones in this sample may be carry-over from other donors' samples. Sequenced input: memory CD4+ T cells from PBMCs. The intended sense of this specimen's cell subset or site label: CD45RA-negative fraction. The encoded CDR3 is CASSLTAGLAYEQYF. The sequence in DNA is TGTGCCAGCAGCTTAACGGCTGGACTAGCCTACGAGCAGTACTTC.